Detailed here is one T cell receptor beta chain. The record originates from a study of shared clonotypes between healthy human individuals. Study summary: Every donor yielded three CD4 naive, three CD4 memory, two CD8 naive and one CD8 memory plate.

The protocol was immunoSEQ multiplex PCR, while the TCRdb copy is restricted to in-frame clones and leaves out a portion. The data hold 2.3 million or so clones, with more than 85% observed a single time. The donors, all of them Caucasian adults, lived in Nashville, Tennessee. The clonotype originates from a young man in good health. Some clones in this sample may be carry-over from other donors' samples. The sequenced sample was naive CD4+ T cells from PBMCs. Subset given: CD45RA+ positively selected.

CDR3 amino acids: CASSNLQDTASGANVLTF. For the CDR3, the DNA is TGTGCCAGCAGCAACCTACAGGACACGGCCTCTGGGGCCAACGTCCTGACTTTC. The chain combines TRBV21-1 with TRBJ2-6; the table assigns TRBD1, which was not confirmed against the DNA. TRBV21-1 is an annotated pseudogene. This CDR3 is built from 18 residues.